One and the same sample provided the 28 T cell receptor beta chains below, sequenced in a study of T cell responses to AZD1222 COVID-19 vaccine. The method was immunoSEQ multiplex PCR; TCRdb's version includes in-frame clones alone and lacks a portion of them. The table has tens of thousands of clones, around nine tenths seen once. The sample in question was peripheral blood, obtained 28 days after the second AZD1222 dose. The source of these receptors is an adult who received the AZD1222 COVID-19 vaccine.

The rearrangement links TRBV6-5 to TRBJ2-7, with a possible D match to TRBD1 (5 bases). Germline CDR1 is MNHEY and CDR2 is SVGAGI. The CDR3 contains 13 residues. V was pared by 10 bases and J by 1 base, with 14 bases between. CDR3 DNA sequence: TGTGCCACCCATGACAGCCCATCCTACGAGCAGTACTTC. Its protein product is CATHDSPSYEQYF.

The rearrangement uses TRBV11-2 and TRBJ1-4; the D is unclear. The germline V gene has CDR1 SGHAT and CDR2 FQNNGV. The CDR3 has 12 residues. V was cut by 4 bases and J by 6 bases, with 6 bases left in between. The CDR3 DNA reads TGTGCCAGCAGCTATAGAGATGAAAAACTGTTTTTT. Translated, it gives CASSYRDEKLFF.

This clone was counted once. The genes are TRBV7-9 and TRBJ1-6; D might be TRBD1 (5 bases). From germline, CDR1 is SEHNR and CDR2 FQNEAQ (reference sequence). V was cut by 0 bases and J by 9 bases, with 12 bases left in between. The CDR3 sequence is 15 residues long. The CDR3 region has the DNA TGTGCCAGCAGCTTAGCGGAGGGGAGTTTTTCACCCCTCCACTTT. Translated, it gives CASSLAEGSFSPLHF.

This rearrangement joins TRBV14 to TRBJ1-2, with D possibly being TRBD1 (6 bases). CDR1 and CDR2 (germline): SGHDN, FVKESK. There are 14 residues in the CDR3. Trimming left V 0 bases short and J 3 bases short, with 8 bases between. The DNA of the CDR3 is TGTGCCAGCAGCCAAGAGAAGGGGGACTATGGCTACACCTTC. This translates into CASSQEKGDYGYTF.

The chain employs TRBV27 and TRBJ1-6; TRBD1 matches at 10 bases. Germline loops: CDR1 MNHEY, CDR2 SMNVEV (reference sequence). V lost 5 bases to trimming and J lost 10 bases; unmatched junction nucleotides: 5. The CDR3 is 14 residues long. The CDR3 is CASSPGQGGSPLHF. DNA of the CDR3: TGTGCCAGCAGTCCAGGACAGGGGGGCTCACCCCTCCACTTT.

The chain combines TRBV6-5 with TRBJ1-2; tentatively, D is TRBD1 (5 bases). Looked up from germline, CDR1 is MNHEY and CDR2 is SVGAGI. This CDR3 has 14 amino acids. V lost 7 bases and J lost 3, with 15 bases in between. The CDR3 region has the DNA TGTGCCAGCACCCCCGGGACCCGGGACTATGGCTACACCTTC. This encodes CASTPGTRDYGYTF.

This sequence joins TRBV7-8 and TRBJ2-5, with D perhaps given as TRBD1 or TRBD2 (7 bases each). Germline lookup yields CDR1 SGHVS and CDR2 FQNEAQ. CDR3 size: 13 residues. The V gene lost 5 bases and the J gene lost 5 bases, with 12 bases spanning the gap. The CDR3 region has the DNA TGTGCCAGCAGCCAGGGGGAGGGCGAGACCCAGTACTTC. Residues: CASSQGEGETQYF.

This chain joins TRBV27 and TRBJ1-4; D gene unclear. This CDR3 contains 11 residues. The V end was cut by 6 bases, the J end by 8 bases, with 7 bases between. Germline CDR1 is MNHEY and CDR2 is SMNVEV (reference sequence). Written as DNA, the CDR3 is TGTGCCAGCAGGGTAGGGGAAAAACTGTTTTTT. Its translation is CASRVGEKLFF.

This chain uses TRBV19 with TRBJ2-1, with D perhaps TRBD2 (6 bases). Germline assignment: CDR1 LNHDA and CDR2 SQIVND (reference sequence). The CDR3 extends over 14 amino acids. V lost 10 bases and J lost 0, with 13 bases in between. The CDR3 loop reads CATNSGSSYNEQFF. CDR3 DNA sequence: TGTGCCACTAATAGCGGAAGCTCCTACAATGAGCAGTTCTTC.

The chain is built from TRBV5-6 and TRBJ1-2; tentatively, D is TRBD1 (5 bases). Trimming removed 2 bases from V and 6 bases from J, with 8 bases in between. The CDR3 is 12 residues long. Looked up from germline, CDR1 is SGHDT and CDR2 is YYEEEE. CDR3 residues: CASSFGANGYTF. The CDR3 DNA is TGTGCCAGCAGCTTCGGGGCGAATGGCTACACCTTC.

V usage is TRBV27 and J usage is TRBJ1-4; no reliable D call. From germline, CDR1 is MNHEY and CDR2 SMNVEV (reference sequence). V was cut by 3 bases and J by 8 bases, with 13 bases left in between. The CDR3 consists of 14 residues. The CDR3 DNA reads as TGTGCCAGCAGTTTGGGAGGATTCCGCGAAAAACTGTTTTTT. This codes for CASSLGGFREKLFF.

This clone appeared a single time. This sequence joins TRBV5-1 and TRBJ1-1, with D perhaps TRBD1 (5 bases). This CDR3 spans 13 amino acids. V lost 4 bases, J lost 1 base, and 8 bases lay in between. Germline V gene data show CDR1 as SGHRS and CDR2 as YFSETQ. Written as DNA, the CDR3 is TGCGCCAGCAGCCACGGACAGAACACTGAAGCTTTCTTT. This gives the protein CASSHGQNTEAFF.

CDR3 DNA sequence: TGTGCCAGCACCCACCGGGACAGGGGATACAATGAGCAGTTCTTC. Amino acid sequence: CASTHRDRGYNEQFF. The rearrangement uses TRBV7-9 and TRBJ2-1, with 10 bases matching TRBD1. Trimming took 7 bases from V and 4 from J; bases not matched to a gene: 7. CDR3 length: 15 amino acids. Germline assignment: CDR1 SEHNR and CDR2 FQNEAQ (reference sequence).

V gene TRBV7-2 combines with J gene TRBJ1-2; D gene ambiguous. CDR1 is SGHTA and CDR2 is FQGNSA in the germline V gene. The V gene lost 5 bases and the J gene lost 0 bases, with 13 bases spanning the gap. This CDR3 contains 15 residues. CDR3 sequence reads: CASSESVAANYGYTF. CDR3 bases: TGTGCCAGCAGCGAATCCGTGGCGGCTAACTATGGCTACACCTTC.

This rearrangement joins TRBV5-4 to TRBJ2-7; the match to TRBD1 covers 7 bases. The V gene end was trimmed by 0 bases and the J gene end by 7 bases; junction bases not matched to a gene: 7. CDR3 length equals 14 residues. Per the germline V gene, CDR1 is SGHNT and CDR2 is YYREEE (reference sequence). CDR3 nucleotide sequence: TGTGCCAGCAGCTTGGATCAGGGGGTGGAAGAGCAGTACTTC. This encodes CASSLDQGVEEQYF. Looking up the rest from reference TRBV5-4 and TRBJ2-7 gives the full variable domain: ETGVTQSPTHLIKTRGQQVTLRCSSQSGHNTVSWYQQALGQGPQFIFQYYREEENGRGNFPPRFSGLQFPNYSSELNVNALELDDSALYLCASSLDQGVEEQYFGPGTRLTVT.

The V call is TRBV7-8, the J call TRBJ1-3, with TRBD1 as a possible D gene (5 bases). V was clipped by 3 bases and J by 3 bases, with 9 bases between them. There are 14 residues in the CDR3. CDR1 is SGHVS and CDR2 is FQNEAQ in the germline V gene. In DNA, the CDR3 is TGTGCCAGCAGCTTGACAGCGTTTGGAAACACCATATATTTT. Its translation is CASSLTAFGNTIYF.

This clone was picked up a small number of times. The chain recombines TRBV6-6 with TRBJ1-5; no reliable D call. The germline V gene encodes CDR1 MNHNY and CDR2 SVGAGI (reference sequence). CDR3 size: 13 residues. Trimming took 6 bases from V and 3 from J, leaving 9 bases between them. The CDR3, as DNA: TGTGCCAGCAGGGACCAGTTCAATCAGCCCCAGCATTTT. Translating it yields CASRDQFNQPQHF.

V is TRBV30 and J is TRBJ2-7; a possible D gene is TRBD1 (5 bases). The CDR3 covers 15 residues. Trimming removed 0 bases from V and 0 bases from J, with 12 bases in between. From germline, CDR1 is GTSNPN and CDR2 SVGIG (reference sequence). This CDR3 is CAWSVGGASSYEQYF. As DNA, the CDR3 is TGTGCCTGGAGTGTTGGTGGGGCGAGCTCCTACGAGCAGTACTTC.

The gene calls are TRBV28 and TRBJ2-2, with 10 bases aligning to TRBD1. The CDR3 length is 15 residues. Looked up from germline, CDR1 is MDHEN and CDR2 is SYDVKM. V dropped 10 bases and J dropped 6; count of bases not matched to a gene: 11. DNA for the CDR3: TGTGCCACCACACCCGGGGGGACAGGGGCCGGGGAGCTGTTTTTT. This gives the protein CATTPGGTGAGELFF.

The rearrangement links TRBV5-1 to TRBJ2-1; D possibly corresponds to TRBD2 (6 bases). The germline V gene encodes CDR1 SGHRS and CDR2 YFSETQ. Trimming stripped 4 bases from V and 4 bases from J, with 12 bases between. The CDR3 is 14 residues long. CDR3 in amino acids: CASSPASVYNEQFF. CDR3 DNA sequence: TGCGCCAGCAGCCCCGCTAGCGTATACAATGAGCAGTTCTTC.

V usage is TRBV7-9 and J usage is TRBJ1-2; no clear D gene. The CDR3 runs to 14 residues. The germline V and J ends were trimmed by 1 base and 2 bases, with 8 bases remaining between them. The germline CDR1 and CDR2 sequences are SEHNR and FQNEAQ (reference sequence). In DNA, the CDR3 is TGTGCCAGCAGCTTAGTGGGAGAGAACTATGGCTACACCTTC. This translates into CASSLVGENYGYTF.

The CDR3 bases are TGTGCCAGCAGCTTGGACGGACCCTACGAGCAGTACTTC. It encodes CASSLDGPYEQYF. This rearrangement joins TRBV7-9 to TRBJ2-7; unclear D gene. Trimming took 3 bases from V and 2 from J, leaving 8 bases between them. Germline V gene lookup returns CDR1 SEHNR and CDR2 FQNEAQ (reference sequence). The CDR3 is made up of 13 amino acids.

The chain has TRBV11-2 and TRBJ2-3; possibly TRBD1 or TRBD2 for D (5 bases each). Trimming stripped 8 bases from V and 1 base from J, with 16 bases between. The V gene's germline CDR1 is SGHAT and CDR2 FQNNGV. The CDR3 length is 15 residues. This CDR3 is CASGTGTLCTDTQYF. In nucleotides, the CDR3 is TGTGCCAGCGGCACCGGGACCCTCTGCACAGATACGCAGTATTTT.

The chain links TRBV4-1 to TRBJ1-1, with D perhaps TRBD1 (5 bases). V was cut by 6 bases and J by 3 bases, with 8 bases left in between. CDR3 size: 12 residues. CDR1 MGHRA and CDR2 YSYEKL come from the germline V gene. The CDR3 DNA reads as TGCGCCAGCAGTCGAGGGGACACTGAAGCTTTCTTT. This codes for CASSRGDTEAFF.

This chain links TRBV18 with TRBJ2-5; D is perhaps TRBD1 (5 bases). Germline lookup yields CDR1 KGHSH and CDR2 LQKENI. The V and J ends lost 3 bases and 4 bases respectively, with 18 bases between them. CDR3 size: 16 residues. The CDR3 region is CASSPGYQGVRETQYF. The CDR3 DNA follows: TGTGCCAGCTCACCTGGGTACCAGGGCGTTAGAGAGACCCAGTACTTC.

The gene calls are TRBV4-2 and TRBJ2-5; 13 bases agree with TRBD2. Germline CDR1 LGHNA, CDR2 YNFKEQ. V was clipped by 0 bases and J by 5 bases; unmatched bases: 3. CDR3 length: 16 amino acids. CDR3 residues: CASSQDRTSGSETQYF. The CDR3, as DNA: TGTGCCAGCAGCCAAGATAGGACTAGCGGGAGTGAGACCCAGTACTTC.

The chain couples TRBV4-2 to TRBJ1-2; 9 bases agree with TRBD1. The CDR3 has 15 amino acids. CDR1 and CDR2 from the germline V gene are LGHNA and YNFKEQ. With 0 bases clipped from V and 5 bases from J, the junction kept 4 bases outside the gene matches. CDR3 nucleotides: TGTGCCAGCAGCCAAGATGGGGACAGGGTATATGGCTACACCTTC. It is translated as CASSQDGDRVYGYTF.

J is TRBJ2-7 and V is TRBV19; D may be TRBD2 (5 bases). Trimming took 1 base from V and 7 from J, leaving 11 bases between them. The CDR3 loop spans 13 amino acids. Germline loops: CDR1 LNHDA, CDR2 SQIVND (reference sequence). The CDR3 loop reads CASSIGRKGEQYF. The DNA of the CDR3 is TGTGCCAGTAGTATAGGGAGGAAAGGGGAGCAGTACTTC.